This T cell receptor (beta chain) was sequenced in a study of metastatic and nonmetastatic thyroid tumors. The overall study: Patients with malignant and benign thyroid disease provided blood and tumor or nodule tissue, whose repertoires were compared.

General study points: Reportedly, malignant thyroid tumors had significantly higher TCR beta diversity than benign nodules, in blood and tumor.

This clone was found many times. Its antigen is unidentified. Via MiXCR, TCRdb re-called the PCR reads. The sample includes roughly 20,000 clones, 22% seen only once; the top ten take about 10%. Germline V gene lookup returns CDR1 KGHDR and CDR2 SFDVKD. V gave up 3 bases and J gave up 4 bases, with 13 bases separating them. The CDR3 is made up of 15 amino acids. Not a single patient had been given any form of treatment at any point before undergoing thyroid surgery. The sample taken for sequencing was tumor tissue. The chain recombines TRBV24-1 with TRBJ2-3, with D possibly being TRBD2 (6 bases). The sequence came from a male donor with papillary thyroid cancer or a benign thyroid nodule (not recorded which). Some clones in this sample may be carry-over from other donors' samples. CDR3 DNA: TGTGCCACCAGTGATCAGGAGGGGTCGGCAGATACGCAGTATTTT. Encoded protein: CATSDQEGSADTQYF.